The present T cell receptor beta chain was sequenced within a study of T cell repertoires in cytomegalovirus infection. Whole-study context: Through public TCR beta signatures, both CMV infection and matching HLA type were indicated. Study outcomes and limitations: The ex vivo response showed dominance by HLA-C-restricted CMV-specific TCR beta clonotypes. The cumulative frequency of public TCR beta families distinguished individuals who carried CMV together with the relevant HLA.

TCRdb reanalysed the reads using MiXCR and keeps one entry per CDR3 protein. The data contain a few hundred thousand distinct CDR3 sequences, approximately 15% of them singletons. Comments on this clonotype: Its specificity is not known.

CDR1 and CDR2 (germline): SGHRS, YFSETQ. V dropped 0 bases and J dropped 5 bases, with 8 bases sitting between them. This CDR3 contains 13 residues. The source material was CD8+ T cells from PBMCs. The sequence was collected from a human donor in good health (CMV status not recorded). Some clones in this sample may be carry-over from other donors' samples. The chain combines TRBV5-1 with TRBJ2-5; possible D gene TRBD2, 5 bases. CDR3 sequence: CASSLEQRETQYF. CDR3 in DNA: TGCGCCAGCAGCTTGGAACAGCGGGAGACCCAGTACTTC.